Included here is one T cell receptor (beta chain) sequence, with context. The antigen remains undetermined. Germline CDR1 and CDR2: SGHAT and FQNNGV. This CDR3 comprises 15 residues. Trimming removed 4 bases at V and 0 bases at J, with 12 bases between. This record belongs to a study of siplizumab effects on memory and regulatory T cells. Whole-study results and caveats: Apparently key alloresponse contributors, naive T cells also seemed more diverse than memory cells.

Method: immunoSEQ multiplex PCR; TCRdb's copy keeps in-frame clones and lacks some. Here the sample spans roughly 50,000 clones, about 93% being singletons. The sequence came from a human donor in good health. V and J are TRBV11-2 and TRBJ1-1; the D is unclear. Specimen: CD8+ T cells sorted from blood. As DNA, the CDR3 is TGTGCCAGCAGCTGGGTCGGTACCTTGAACACTGAAGCTTTCTTT. Residues: CASSWVGTLNTEAFF. Full variable domain (outside the CDR3, taken from reference TRBV11-2 and TRBJ1-1): EAGVAQSPRYKIIEKRQSVAFWCNPISGHATLYWYQQILGQGPKLLIQFQNNGVVDDSQLPKDRFSAERLKGVDSTLKIQPAKLEDSAVYLCASSWVGTLNTEAFFGQGTRLTVV.